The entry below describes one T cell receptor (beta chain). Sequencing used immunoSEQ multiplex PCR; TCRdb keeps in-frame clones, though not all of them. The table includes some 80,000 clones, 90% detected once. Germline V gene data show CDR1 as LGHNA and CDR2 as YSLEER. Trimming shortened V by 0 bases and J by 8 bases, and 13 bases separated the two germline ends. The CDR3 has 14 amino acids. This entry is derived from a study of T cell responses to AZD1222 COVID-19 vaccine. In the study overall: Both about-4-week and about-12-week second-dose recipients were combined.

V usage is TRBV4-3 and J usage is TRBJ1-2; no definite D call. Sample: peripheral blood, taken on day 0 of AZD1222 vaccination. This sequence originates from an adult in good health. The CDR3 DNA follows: TGCGCCAGCAGCCAAGATTCCCGGTTTGAGGGCTACACCTTC. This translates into CASSQDSRFEGYTF.